This T cell receptor (beta chain) derives from a study of T cell responses to AZD1222 COVID-19 vaccine. General study results and limits: The donor group comprised mostly white British people and more females; the analysis possibly underestimated clonal diversity. Increases in Spike-specific TCR breadth and depth were seen after two AZD1222 doses.

Produced via immunoSEQ multiplex PCR; TCRdb's table is partial and in-frame only. The sample shows over 110,000 clones, roughly 90% of them seen only once. The germline V gene encodes CDR1 MNHNY and CDR2 SVGAGI (reference sequence). This CDR3 has 14 amino acids. The trim removed 2 bases at V and 5 bases at J, leaving 2 bases unmatched. In regard to this clone: Its antigen is undetermined.

The chain has TRBV6-6 and TRBJ1-1, with 10 bases lining up with TRBD1. The receptor was derived from an adult who received the AZD1222 COVID-19 vaccine. This specimen was peripheral blood, taken 28 days after the second AZD1222 dose. The CDR3 region has the DNA TGTGCCAGCAGTTACGGGACAGGGGTGACTGAAGCTTTCTTT. Its translation is CASSYGTGVTEAFF.